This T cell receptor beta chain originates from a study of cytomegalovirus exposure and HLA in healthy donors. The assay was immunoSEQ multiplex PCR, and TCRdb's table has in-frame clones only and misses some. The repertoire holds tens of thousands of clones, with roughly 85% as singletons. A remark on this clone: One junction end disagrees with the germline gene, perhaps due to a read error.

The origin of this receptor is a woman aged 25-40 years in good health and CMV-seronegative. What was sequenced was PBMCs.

DNA of the CDR3: TGTACCAGCGCGGACAGCGGCGCATCCTACAATGAGCAGTTCTTC. Its translation: CTSADSGASYNEQFF. The gene calls are TRBV27 and TRBJ2-1, with D possibly TRBD1 on 6 matching bases. Germline assignment: CDR1 MNHEY and CDR2 SMNVEV (reference sequence). This CDR3 is 15 amino acids long.